The 22 T cell receptor beta chains in this list originate from one sample, sequenced in a study of blood T cell repertoires in COVID-19. Using immunoSEQ multiplex PCR, the repertoire was profiled, and TCRdb retains in-frame clones only, with some absent. The data hold 270,000 or so clones, with around 82% observed a single time. Input material: peripheral blood. These receptors originate from a woman younger than 35 with acute or convalescent COVID-19.

This chain joins TRBV2 and TRBJ1-2; 8 bases are shared with TRBD1. This CDR3 region has 14 residues. Germline V gene sequence: CDR1 SNHLY, CDR2 FYNNEI. Trimming cost V 4 bases and J 5 bases; bases outside gene matches: 6. In DNA form, the CDR3 reads TGTGCCAGCAGTGCTCAGGGGGCGCGGTATGGCTACACCTTC. This sequence encodes CASSAQGARYGYTF.

V and J are TRBV28 and TRBJ1-1; D unclear. V was cut by 6 bases and J by 9 bases, with 14 bases left in between. Germline assignment: CDR1 MDHEN and CDR2 SYDVKM. CDR3 length equals 12 residues. CDR3 DNA sequence: TGTGCCAGCAGCGGGGTCGGGAGACAAGCTTTCTTT. Its translation: CASSGVGRQAFF.

This chain links TRBV6-2 or TRBV6-3 with TRBJ1-1; 7 nucleotides align to TRBD1. From germline, CDR1 is MNHEY and CDR2 SVGEGT. The J segment lost 4 bases and the V segment lost 4 bases, leaving 9 bases of the junction unmatched. This CDR3 spans 15 amino acids. The CDR3 bases are TGTGCCAGCAGTTCAACTTTCGCAGGGGGCACTGAAGCTTTCTTT. Translating gives CASSSTFAGGTEAFF.

This clone came up once. CDR3 loop: CASSPYEAVDTQYF. The CDR3 DNA sequence: TGTGCCAGCTCACCCTATGAGGCGGTAGATACGCAGTATTTT. This chain connects TRBV18 to TRBJ2-3; D is unclear. V was pared by 3 bases and J by 5 bases, with 12 bases between. The CDR3 covers 14 residues. The germline V gene has CDR1 KGHSH and CDR2 LQKENI.

This clone was picked up a small number of times. CDR3 sequence reads: CASSPETWTGRNSPLHF. CDR3 sequence (DNA): TGTGCCAGCAGCCCCGAGACTTGGACAGGGCGGAATTCACCCCTCCACTTT. V gene TRBV14 combines with J gene TRBJ1-6; 8 bases are a match to TRBD1. The CDR3 contains 17 residues. Trimming removed 4 bases from V and 7 bases from J; junction bases left unmatched: 12. From germline, CDR1 is SGHDN and CDR2 FVKESK.

This chain uses TRBV9 with TRBJ2-7; weak D call: TRBD2 (6 bases). Per germline, CDR1 SGDLS and CDR2 YYNGEE. The CDR3 runs to 14 residues. V was clipped by 5 bases and J by 0 bases, with 12 bases between them. The CDR3 DNA sequence: TGTGCCAGCAGTCCGGGACTTAGCTCCTACGAGCAGTACTTC. The encoded protein is CASSPGLSSYEQYF.

The chain recombines TRBV6-5 with TRBJ1-2; unclear D gene. This CDR3 is 13 amino acids long. V lost 2 bases to trimming and J lost 5 bases, with 9 bases between them. The germline V gene encodes CDR1 MNHEY and CDR2 SVGAGI. CDR3 in DNA: TGTGCCAGCAGTTACGACACGACGTATGGCTACACCTTC. Its protein is CASSYDTTYGYTF.

The CDR3 reads CATSTLGGSMNTEAFF. As DNA, the CDR3 is TGTGCCACCTCCACGTTGGGGGGGAGCATGAACACTGAAGCTTTCTTT. The genes are TRBV6-6 and TRBJ1-1, with D maybe TRBD1 (5 bases). The V gene's germline CDR1 is MNHNY and CDR2 SVGAGI (reference sequence). This CDR3 spans 16 amino acids. V was cut by 10 bases and J by 0 bases, with 21 bases left in between.

This clone was detected only once. The chain joins TRBV9 to TRBJ1-2; D gene ambiguous. Trimming took off 3 bases at V and 3 bases at J, with 9 bases between the two ends. Germline V gives CDR1 SGDLS, CDR2 YYNGEE. CDR3 length: 13 residues. The CDR3 region is CASSAPGYYGYTF. DNA for the CDR3: TGTGCCAGCAGCGCACCAGGCTACTATGGCTACACCTTC.

This chain uses TRBV5-1 with TRBJ1-2; weak D call: TRBD1 (5 bases). From germline, CDR1 is SGHRS and CDR2 YFSETQ. This CDR3 has 15 amino acids. Trimming took 0 bases from V and 4 from J, leaving 13 bases between them. CDR3 bases: TGCGCCAGCAGCTTGGCCCCAGGGTCCGGCTATGGCTACACCTTC. Translation: CASSLAPGSGYGYTF.

This chain uses TRBV24-1 with TRBJ2-4; 9 bases agree with TRBD1. CDR3 size: 12 residues. With 5 bases clipped from V and 11 bases from J, the junction kept 3 bases outside the gene matches. Germline V gene sequence: CDR1 KGHDR, CDR2 SFDVKD. CDR3 sequence reads: CATSGTGGVQYF. CDR3 nucleotide sequence: TGTGCCACCAGTGGAACAGGGGGCGTTCAGTACTTC.

This chain joins TRBV9 and TRBJ2-2, with TRBD1 identical over 7 bases. V trimming: 2 bases; J trimming: 0 bases; junction bases outside the gene matches: 1. Per germline, CDR1 SGDLS and CDR2 YYNGEE. This CDR3 is built from 15 residues. DNA of the CDR3: TGTGCCAGCAGCGTGGGGACAGCGAACACCGGGGAGCTGTTTTTT. Amino acids: CASSVGTANTGELFF.

Here the CDR3 DNA reads TGTGCCAGCAGTTTGGGTGGGAGGGAGCAGTACTTC. Its translation: CASSLGGREQYF. The chain joins TRBV28 to TRBJ2-7, with a weak D call TRBD2 (6 bases). The CDR3 spans 12 residues. Trimming shortened V by 3 bases and J by 7 bases, and 10 bases separated the two germline ends. Germline V lookup: CDR1 MDHEN, CDR2 SYDVKM.

The V and J genes are TRBV27 and TRBJ2-1; perhaps TRBD2 as D (6 bases). Trimming shortened V by 3 bases and J by 13 bases, and 19 bases separated the two germline ends. The CDR3 is 14 residues long. Germline lookup yields CDR1 MNHEY and CDR2 SMNVEV (reference sequence). CDR3 sequence reads: CASSFGTEEVNQFF. In nucleotides, the CDR3 is TGTGCCAGCAGTTTTGGGACTGAAGAGGTCAACCAGTTCTTC.

J is TRBJ2-3 and V is TRBV5-4; D is ambiguous. Germline V lookup: CDR1 SGHNT, CDR2 YYREEE (reference sequence). This CDR3 comprises 15 residues. Trimming removed 0 bases at V and 1 base at J, with 9 bases between. The CDR3 spells CASSLGVQGTDTQYF. As DNA, the CDR3 is TGTGCCAGCAGCTTGGGCGTCCAAGGCACAGATACGCAGTATTTT.

Comment on this clone: Other nucleotide sequences from this sample produce the same CDR3. J is TRBJ1-1 and V is TRBV12-3 or TRBV12-4; no clear D. Trimming pared 3 bases from V and 1 base from J, leaving 3 bases between. CDR3 length equals 12 residues. CDR3 nucleotides: TGTGCCAGCAGTTTCAGGAACACTGAAGCTTTCTTT. Encoded protein: CASSFRNTEAFF.

The V gene is TRBV18, the J gene TRBJ2-7, with 10 bases aligning to TRBD2. The CDR3 runs 17 residues. From germline, CDR1 is KGHSH and CDR2 LQKENI. V lost 4 bases, J lost 6 bases, and 15 bases stayed unmatched. The CDR3 sequence is CASSQSIGTSVGGEQYF. Here the CDR3 DNA reads TGTGCCAGCTCACAATCTATAGGGACTAGCGTGGGAGGCGAGCAGTACTTC.

The V and J genes are TRBV27 and TRBJ2-7, with TRBD2 identical over 8 bases. V dropped 3 bases and J dropped 2; count of bases not matched to a gene: 15. The germline V gene encodes CDR1 MNHEY and CDR2 SMNVEV (reference sequence). The CDR3 contains 18 residues. The CDR3 region has the DNA TGTGCCAGCAGTTTTTCGGGGGGGGTCAGCGGATCTACCTACGAGCAGTACTTC. Residues: CASSFSGGVSGSTYEQYF.

The chain uses TRBV7-2 and TRBJ1-1, with 9 bases that match TRBD1. This CDR3 is 15 amino acids long. Germline CDR1 is SGHTA and CDR2 is FQGNSA. The V and J ends lost 1 base and 6 bases, in that order; junction bases with no gene match: 6. CDR3 sequence (DNA): TGTGCCAGCAGCTTAGTCGGGACAGGGAAGGCTGAAGCTTTCTTT. It codes for CASSLVGTGKAEAFF.

In this sample, this clone turned up many times. The sample holds other DNA sequences that translate to the same CDR3. This chain uses TRBV19 with TRBJ2-7; the match to TRBD1 covers 7 bases. CDR1 is LNHDA and CDR2 is SQIVND in the germline V gene (reference sequence). CDR3 length: 14 residues. With V trimmed by 3 bases and J by 4 bases, 6 bases remained unmatched. The CDR3 DNA reads TGTGCCAGTAGTATTTCACAGGGGAGTTACGAGCAGTACTTC. This codes for CASSISQGSYEQYF.

This clone was counted a few times. The chain employs TRBV11-3 and TRBJ2-7; possibly TRBD2 for D (6 bases). CDR1 and CDR2 (germline): SGHNT, YENEEA. Trimming shortened V by 5 bases and J by 4 bases, and 12 bases separated the two germline ends. This CDR3 is 13 amino acids long. This CDR3 is CASSLGTLYEQYF. CDR3 nucleotide sequence: TGTGCCAGCAGCCTCGGGACTCTTTACGAGCAGTACTTC.

The chain links TRBV27 to TRBJ1-1, with 7 positions matching TRBD1. V gave up 5 bases and J gave up 4 bases; unmatched junction bases: 10. The germline V gene encodes CDR1 MNHEY and CDR2 SMNVEV (reference sequence). This CDR3 is 15 amino acids long. Written as DNA, the CDR3 is TGTGCCAGCAGTCCCGGGACAGCAAGGGGCACTGAAGCTTTCTTT. Protein product: CASSPGTARGTEAFF.